This T cell receptor beta chain is drawn from a study of cytomegalovirus exposure and HLA in healthy donors. As for the study in general: Genetic ancestry analysis placed around four fifths of the 400 or so donors that were genotyped in the Caucasian-associated cluster. Study outcomes and limitations: Researchers reported in a later analysis that a missense DCLRE1C variant was tied to TCR beta V- and J-gene trimming. Previously analyzed data showed that most TCR beta V segments were productive at a frequency of about 87% or about 30%.

J was trimmed by 5 bases and V by 7 bases; bases with no gene match: 3. There are 12 residues in the CDR3. The germline CDR1 and CDR2 sequences are SQVTM and ANQGSEA. The PCR ran on 60 Vbeta and 13 Jbeta primers. Here immunoSEQ multiplex PCR was the method, and the copy in TCRdb shows in-frame clones only, minus some. The sample includes roughly 89,000 clones, roughly 79% of them seen just once. In the case of this clone: The antigen is unknown.

The specimen sequenced was PBMCs. The V and J genes are TRBV29-1 and TRBJ2-1; 9 nucleotides agree with TRBD2. This receptor was identified in a woman younger than 45 in good health and CMV-seronegative. The CDR3 DNA reads TGCAGCGGTCGACTAGCGGACAATGAGCAGTTCTTC. This encodes CSGRLADNEQFF.